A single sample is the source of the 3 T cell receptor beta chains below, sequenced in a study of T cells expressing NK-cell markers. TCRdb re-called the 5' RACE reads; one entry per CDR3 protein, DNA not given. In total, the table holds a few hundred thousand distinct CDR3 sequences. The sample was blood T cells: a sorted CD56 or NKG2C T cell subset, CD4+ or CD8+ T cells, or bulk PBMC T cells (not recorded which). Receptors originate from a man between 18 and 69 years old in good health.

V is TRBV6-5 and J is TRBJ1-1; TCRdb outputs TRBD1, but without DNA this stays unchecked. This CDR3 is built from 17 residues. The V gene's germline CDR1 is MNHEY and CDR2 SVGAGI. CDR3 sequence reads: CASSYLPGQDRNTEAFF.

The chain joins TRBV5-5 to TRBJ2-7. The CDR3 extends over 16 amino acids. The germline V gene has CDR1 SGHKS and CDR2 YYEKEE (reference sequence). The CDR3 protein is CASSRLIQGSSYEQYF.

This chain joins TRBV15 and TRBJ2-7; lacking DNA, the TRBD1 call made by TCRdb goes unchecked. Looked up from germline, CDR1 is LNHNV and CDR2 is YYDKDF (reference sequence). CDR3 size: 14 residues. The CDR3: CATSRDRVGYEQYF. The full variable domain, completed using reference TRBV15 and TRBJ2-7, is DAMVIQNPRYQVTQFGKPVTLSCSQTLNHNVMYWYQQKSSQAPKLLFHYYDKDFNNEADTPDNFQSRRPNTSFCFLDIRSPGLGDTAMYLCATSRDRVGYEQYFGPGTRLTVT.